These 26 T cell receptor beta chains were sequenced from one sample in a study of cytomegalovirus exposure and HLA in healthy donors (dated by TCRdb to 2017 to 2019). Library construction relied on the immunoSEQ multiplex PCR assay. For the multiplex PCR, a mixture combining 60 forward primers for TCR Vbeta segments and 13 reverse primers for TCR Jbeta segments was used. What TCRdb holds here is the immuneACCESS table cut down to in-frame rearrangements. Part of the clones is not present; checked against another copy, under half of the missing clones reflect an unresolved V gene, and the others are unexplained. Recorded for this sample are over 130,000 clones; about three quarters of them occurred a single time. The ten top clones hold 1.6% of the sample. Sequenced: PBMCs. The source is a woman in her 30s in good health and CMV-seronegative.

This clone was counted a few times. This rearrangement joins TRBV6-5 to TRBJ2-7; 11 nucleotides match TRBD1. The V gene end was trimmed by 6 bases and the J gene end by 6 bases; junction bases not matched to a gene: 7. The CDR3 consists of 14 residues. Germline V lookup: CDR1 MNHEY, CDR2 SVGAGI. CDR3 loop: CASSKDRGRLEQYF. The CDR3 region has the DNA TGTGCCAGCAGCAAGGACAGGGGGCGCCTCGAGCAGTACTTC.

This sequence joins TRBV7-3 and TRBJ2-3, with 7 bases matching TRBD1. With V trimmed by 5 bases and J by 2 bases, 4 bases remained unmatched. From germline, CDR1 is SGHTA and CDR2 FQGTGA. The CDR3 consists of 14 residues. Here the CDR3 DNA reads TGTGCCAGCAGCCGAGACAGGGACACAGATACGCAGTATTTT. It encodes CASSRDRDTDTQYF.

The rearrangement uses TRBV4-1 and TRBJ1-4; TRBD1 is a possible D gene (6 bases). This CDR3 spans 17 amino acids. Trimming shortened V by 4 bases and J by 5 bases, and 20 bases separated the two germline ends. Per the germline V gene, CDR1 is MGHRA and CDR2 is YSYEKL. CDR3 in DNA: TGCGCCAGCAGCCTAGCAAGTCGGGAGGGACAAAATGAAAAACTGTTTTTT. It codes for CASSLASREGQNEKLFF.

CDR3 region: CASSWWGGEDEQFF. In DNA form, the CDR3 reads TGCGCCAGCAGCTGGTGGGGGGGGGAAGATGAGCAGTTCTTC. V usage is TRBV5-1 and J usage is TRBJ2-1, with 7 bases matching TRBD2. V dropped 3 bases and J dropped 8; count of bases not matched to a gene: 8. The CDR3 consists of 14 residues. Germline CDR1 SGHRS, CDR2 YFSETQ.

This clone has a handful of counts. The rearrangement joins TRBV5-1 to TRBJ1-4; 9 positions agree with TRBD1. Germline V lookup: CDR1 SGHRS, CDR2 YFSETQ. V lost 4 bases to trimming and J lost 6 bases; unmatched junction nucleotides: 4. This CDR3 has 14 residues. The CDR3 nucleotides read TGCGCCAGCAGCCTAAGGACAGGGGATGAAAAACTGTTTTTT. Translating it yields CASSLRTGDEKLFF.

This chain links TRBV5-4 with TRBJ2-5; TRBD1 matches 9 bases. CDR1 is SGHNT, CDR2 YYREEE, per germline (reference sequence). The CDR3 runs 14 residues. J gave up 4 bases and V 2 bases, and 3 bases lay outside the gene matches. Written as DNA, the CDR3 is TGTGCCAGCAGCTTAACAGGGGGCAGAGAGACCCAGTACTTC. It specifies CASSLTGGRETQYF. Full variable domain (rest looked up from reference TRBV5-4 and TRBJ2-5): ETGVTQSPTHLIKTRGQQVTLRCSSQSGHNTVSWYQQALGQGPQFIFQYYREEENGRGNFPPRFSGLQFPNYSSELNVNALELDDSALYLCASSLTGGRETQYFGPGTRLLVL.

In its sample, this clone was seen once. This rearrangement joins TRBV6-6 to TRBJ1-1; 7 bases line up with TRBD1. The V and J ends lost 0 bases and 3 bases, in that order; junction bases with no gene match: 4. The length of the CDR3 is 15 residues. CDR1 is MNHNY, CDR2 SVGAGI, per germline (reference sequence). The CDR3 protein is CASSYSAGGHTEAFF. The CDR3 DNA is TGTGCCAGCAGTTACTCGGCAGGGGGACACACTGAAGCTTTCTTT.

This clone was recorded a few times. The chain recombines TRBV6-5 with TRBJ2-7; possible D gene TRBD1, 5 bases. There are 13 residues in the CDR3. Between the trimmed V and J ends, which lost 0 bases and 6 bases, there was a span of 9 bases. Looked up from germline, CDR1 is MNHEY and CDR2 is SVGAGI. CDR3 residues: CASSYSAGREQYV. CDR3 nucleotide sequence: TGTGCCAGCAGTTACTCGGCAGGGCGCGAGCAGTACGTC.

CDR3 nucleotides: TGTGCCAGCAGTGGTTTTGGAGCGGTCTCCTACAATGAGCAGTTCTTC. As protein: CASSGFGAVSYNEQFF. This chain uses TRBV6-1 with TRBJ2-1, with D possibly TRBD2 on 5 matching bases. The V end was cut by 4 bases, the J end by 0 bases, with 13 bases between. CDR1 is MNHNS, CDR2 SASEGT, per germline. There are 16 residues in the CDR3.

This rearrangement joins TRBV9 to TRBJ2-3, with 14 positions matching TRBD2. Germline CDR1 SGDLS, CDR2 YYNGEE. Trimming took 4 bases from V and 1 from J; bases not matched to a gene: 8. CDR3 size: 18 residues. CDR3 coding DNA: TGTGCCAGCAGCTCGAGGACTAGCGGGGGGAGGGGCACAGATACGCAGTATTTT. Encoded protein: CASSSRTSGGRGTDTQYF.

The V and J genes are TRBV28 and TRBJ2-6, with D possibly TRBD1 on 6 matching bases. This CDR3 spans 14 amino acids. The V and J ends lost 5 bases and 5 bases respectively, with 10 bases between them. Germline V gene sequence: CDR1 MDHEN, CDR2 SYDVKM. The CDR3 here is CASSKQGWANVLTF. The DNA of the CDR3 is TGTGCCAGCAGTAAACAGGGCTGGGCCAACGTCCTGACTTTC.

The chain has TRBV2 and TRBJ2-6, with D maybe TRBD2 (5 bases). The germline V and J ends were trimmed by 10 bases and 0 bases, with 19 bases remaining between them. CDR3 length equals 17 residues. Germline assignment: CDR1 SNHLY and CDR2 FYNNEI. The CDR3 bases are TGTGCCATTTCGGACTCCGGAAGGGTCTCTGGGGCCAACGTCCTGACTTTC. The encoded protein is CAISDSGRVSGANVLTF. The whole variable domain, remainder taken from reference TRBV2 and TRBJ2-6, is EPEVTQTPSHQVTQMGQEVILRCVPISNHLYFYWYRQILGQKVEFLVSFYNNEISEKSEIFDDQFSVERPDGSNFTLKIRSTKLEDSAMYFCAISDSGRVSGANVLTFGAGSRLTVL.

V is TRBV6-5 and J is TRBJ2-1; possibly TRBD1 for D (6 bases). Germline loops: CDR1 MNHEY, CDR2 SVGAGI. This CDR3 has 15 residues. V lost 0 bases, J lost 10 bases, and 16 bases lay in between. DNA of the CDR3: TGTGCCAGCAGTTACTCGGTGGGCGTTGGGGGCGAGCAGTTCTTC. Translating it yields CASSYSVGVGGEQFF.

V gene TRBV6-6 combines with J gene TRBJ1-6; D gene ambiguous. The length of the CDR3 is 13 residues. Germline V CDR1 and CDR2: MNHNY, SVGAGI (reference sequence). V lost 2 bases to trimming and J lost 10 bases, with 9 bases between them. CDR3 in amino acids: CASSYVEGSPLHF. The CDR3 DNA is TGTGCCAGCAGTTACGTTGAGGGATCACCCCTCCACTTT.

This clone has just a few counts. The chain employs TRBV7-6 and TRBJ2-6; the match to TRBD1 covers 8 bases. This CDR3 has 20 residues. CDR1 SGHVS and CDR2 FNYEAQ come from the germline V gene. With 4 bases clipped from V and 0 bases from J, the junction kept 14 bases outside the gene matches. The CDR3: CASSSSQGALTHSGANVLTF. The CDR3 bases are TGTGCCAGCAGCTCGTCTCAGGGGGCCCTTACACACTCTGGGGCCAACGTCCTGACTTTC. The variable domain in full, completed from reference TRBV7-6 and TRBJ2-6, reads GAGVSQSPRYKVTKRGQDVALRCDPISGHVSLYWYRQALGQGPEFLTYFNYEAQQDKSGLPNDRFSAERPEGSISTLTIQRTEQRDSAMYRCASSSSQGALTHSGANVLTFGAGSRLTVL.

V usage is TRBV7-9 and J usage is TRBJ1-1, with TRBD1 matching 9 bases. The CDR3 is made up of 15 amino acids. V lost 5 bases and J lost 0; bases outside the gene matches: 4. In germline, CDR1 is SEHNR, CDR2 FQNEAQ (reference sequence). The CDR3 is CASSAGQGMNTEAFF. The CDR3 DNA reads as TGTGCCAGCAGCGCGGGACAGGGAATGAACACTGAAGCTTTCTTT.

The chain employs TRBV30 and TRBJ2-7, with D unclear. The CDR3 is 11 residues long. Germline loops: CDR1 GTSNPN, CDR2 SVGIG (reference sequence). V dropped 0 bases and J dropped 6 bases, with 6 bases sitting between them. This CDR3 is CAWSVFIEQYF. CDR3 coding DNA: TGTGCCTGGAGTGTGTTCATCGAGCAGTACTTC.

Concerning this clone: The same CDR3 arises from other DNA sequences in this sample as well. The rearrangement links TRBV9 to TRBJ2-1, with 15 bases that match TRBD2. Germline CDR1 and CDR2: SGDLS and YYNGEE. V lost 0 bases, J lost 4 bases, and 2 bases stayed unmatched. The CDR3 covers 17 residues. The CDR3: CASSVGTSGGAYNEQFF. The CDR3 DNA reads TGTGCCAGCAGCGTAGGGACTAGCGGGGGGGCGTACAATGAGCAGTTCTTC.

Here the CDR3 DNA reads TGTGCCAGCAGCTTGGCCCGGACTAGCGGGGGGGATGAGCAGTTCTTC. Residues: CASSLARTSGGDEQFF. The chain has TRBV5-4 and TRBJ2-1; TRBD2 matches 15 bases. CDR1 and CDR2 from the germline V gene are SGHNT and YYREEE (reference sequence). Trimming removed 0 bases from V and 8 bases from J; junction bases left unmatched: 3. The CDR3 extends over 16 amino acids.

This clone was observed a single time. DNA of the CDR3: TGTGCCAGCAGCTTAGAGTCCAGCGGGAGGGGTAATGAGCAGTTCTTC. This gives the protein CASSLESSGRGNEQFF. The chain couples TRBV11-3 to TRBJ2-1; TRBD2 matches at 10 bases. V lost 0 bases to trimming and J lost 7 bases; unmatched junction nucleotides: 6. The CDR3 contains 16 residues. The germline gives CDR1 SGHNT, CDR2 YENEEA.

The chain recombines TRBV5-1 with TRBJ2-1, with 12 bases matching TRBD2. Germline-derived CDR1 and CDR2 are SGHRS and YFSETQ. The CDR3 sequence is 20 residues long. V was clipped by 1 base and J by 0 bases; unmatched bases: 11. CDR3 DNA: TGCGCCAGCAGCTTGAAACTAGCGGGGGGCCTCAGGAGCTCCTACAATGAGCAGTTCTTC. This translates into CASSLKLAGGLRSSYNEQFF.

Here the CDR3 reads CASSPGTAGVEKLFF. The CDR3 region has the DNA TGTGCCAGCAGCCCTGGGACAGCGGGAGTCGAGAAACTGTTTTTT. The genes are TRBV5-8 and TRBJ1-4; 7 nucleotides line up with TRBD1. CDR3 size: 15 residues. CDR1 is SGHTS and CDR2 is YDEGEE in the germline V gene. The V gene end was trimmed by 4 bases and the J gene end by 11 bases; junction bases not matched to a gene: 14.

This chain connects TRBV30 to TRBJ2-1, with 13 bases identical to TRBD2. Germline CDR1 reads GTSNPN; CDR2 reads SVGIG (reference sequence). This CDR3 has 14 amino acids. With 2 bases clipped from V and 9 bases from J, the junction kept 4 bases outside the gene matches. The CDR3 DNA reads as TGTGCCTGGAGTCCGGGACTAGCGGGAATTGAGCAGTTCTTC. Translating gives CAWSPGLAGIEQFF.

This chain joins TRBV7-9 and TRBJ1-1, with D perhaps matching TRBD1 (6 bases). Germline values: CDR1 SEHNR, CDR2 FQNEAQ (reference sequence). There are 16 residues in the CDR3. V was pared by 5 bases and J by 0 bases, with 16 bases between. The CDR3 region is CASSPPGQEMNTEAFF. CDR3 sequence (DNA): TGTGCCAGCAGCCCACCGGGACAAGAAATGAACACTGAAGCTTTCTTT.

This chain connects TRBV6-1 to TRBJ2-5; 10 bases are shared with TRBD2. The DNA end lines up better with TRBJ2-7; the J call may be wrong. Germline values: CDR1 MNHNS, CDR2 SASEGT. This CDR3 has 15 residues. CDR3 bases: TGTGCCAGCAGAGGGCTAGCGGGAGCTCTGGACGAGCAGTACTTC. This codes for CASRGLAGALDEQYF.

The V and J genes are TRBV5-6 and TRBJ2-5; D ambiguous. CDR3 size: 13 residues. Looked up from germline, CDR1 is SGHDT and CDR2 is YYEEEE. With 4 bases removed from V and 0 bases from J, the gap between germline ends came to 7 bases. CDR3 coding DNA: TGTGCCAGCAGCCCGTATAACCAAGAGACCCAGTACTTC. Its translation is CASSPYNQETQYF.